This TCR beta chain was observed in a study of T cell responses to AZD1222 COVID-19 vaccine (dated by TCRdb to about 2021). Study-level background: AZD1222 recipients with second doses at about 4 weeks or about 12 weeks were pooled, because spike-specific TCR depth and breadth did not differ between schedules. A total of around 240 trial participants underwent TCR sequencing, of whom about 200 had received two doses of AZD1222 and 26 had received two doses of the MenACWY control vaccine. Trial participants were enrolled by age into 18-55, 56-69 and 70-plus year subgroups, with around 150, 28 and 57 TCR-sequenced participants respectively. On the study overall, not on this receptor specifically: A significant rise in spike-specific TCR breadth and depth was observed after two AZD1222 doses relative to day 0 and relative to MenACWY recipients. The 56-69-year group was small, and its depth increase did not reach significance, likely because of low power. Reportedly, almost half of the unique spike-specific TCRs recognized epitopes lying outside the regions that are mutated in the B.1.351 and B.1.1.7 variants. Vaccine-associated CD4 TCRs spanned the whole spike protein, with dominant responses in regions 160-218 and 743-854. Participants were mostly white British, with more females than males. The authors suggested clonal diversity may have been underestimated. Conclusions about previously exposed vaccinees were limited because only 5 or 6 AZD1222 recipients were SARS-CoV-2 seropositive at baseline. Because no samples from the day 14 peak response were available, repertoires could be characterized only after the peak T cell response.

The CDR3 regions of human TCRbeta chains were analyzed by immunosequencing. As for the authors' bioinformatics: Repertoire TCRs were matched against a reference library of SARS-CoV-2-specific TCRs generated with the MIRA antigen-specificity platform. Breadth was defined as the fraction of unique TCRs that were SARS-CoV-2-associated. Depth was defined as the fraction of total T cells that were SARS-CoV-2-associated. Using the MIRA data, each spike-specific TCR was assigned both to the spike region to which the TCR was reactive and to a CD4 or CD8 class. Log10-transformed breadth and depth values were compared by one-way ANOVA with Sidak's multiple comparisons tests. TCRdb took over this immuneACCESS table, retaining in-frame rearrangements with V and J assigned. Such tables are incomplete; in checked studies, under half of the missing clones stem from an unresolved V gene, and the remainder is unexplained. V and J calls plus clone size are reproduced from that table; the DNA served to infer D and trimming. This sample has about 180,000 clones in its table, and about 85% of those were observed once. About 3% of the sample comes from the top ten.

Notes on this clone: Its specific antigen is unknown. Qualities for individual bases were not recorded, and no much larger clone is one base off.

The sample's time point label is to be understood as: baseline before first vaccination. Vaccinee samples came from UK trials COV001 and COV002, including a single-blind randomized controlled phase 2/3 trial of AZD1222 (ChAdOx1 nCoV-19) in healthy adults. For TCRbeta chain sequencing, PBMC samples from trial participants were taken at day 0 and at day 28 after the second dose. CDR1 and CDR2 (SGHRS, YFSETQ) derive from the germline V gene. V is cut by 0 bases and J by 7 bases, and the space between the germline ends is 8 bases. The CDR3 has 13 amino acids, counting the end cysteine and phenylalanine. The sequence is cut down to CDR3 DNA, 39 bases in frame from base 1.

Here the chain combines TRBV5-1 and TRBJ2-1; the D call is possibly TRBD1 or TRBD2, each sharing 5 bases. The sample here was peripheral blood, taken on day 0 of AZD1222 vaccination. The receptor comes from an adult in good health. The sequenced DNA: TGCGCCAGCAGCTTGGTTGGGGGAAATGAGCAGTTCTTC. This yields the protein CASSLVGGNEQFF.